Below are 26 T cell receptor beta chains sequenced from a single sample in a study of blood T cell repertoires in COVID-19. Generated by immunoSEQ multiplex PCR, the TCRdb table keeps only in-frame clones and is missing some. The data show 300,000 to 350,000 clones, 89% seen once. The specimen was PBMCs or T cells enriched from blood (not recorded which). These receptors originate from a woman aged 30 to 39 who had recovered from COVID-19.

The V and J genes are TRBV19 and TRBJ2-7; TRBD2 is a possible D gene (5 bases). The germline V gene has CDR1 LNHDA and CDR2 SQIVND (reference sequence). The CDR3 length is 14 residues. With 5 bases removed from V and 7 bases from J, the gap between germline ends came to 18 bases. CDR3 DNA: TGTGCCAGTAGTCCGGTGACTCGTCCGGGGGAGCAGTACTTC. Translating gives CASSPVTRPGEQYF.

The chain has TRBV15 and TRBJ1-1, with D possibly matching TRBD1 (6 bases). The CDR3 contains 15 residues. Germline CDR1 LNHNV, CDR2 YYDKDF (reference sequence). The germline V and J ends were trimmed by 1 base and 1 base, with 10 bases remaining between them. The CDR3, as DNA: TGTGCCACCAGCAGAGGACAGGCAACGAACACTGAAGCTTTCTTT. Translating it yields CATSRGQATNTEAFF.

The rearrangement joins TRBV15 to TRBJ2-7; 9 bases are a match to TRBD1. J lost 7 bases, V lost 0 bases, and 7 bases had no gene match. Germline V gives CDR1 LNHNV, CDR2 YYDKDF (reference sequence). The CDR3 loop spans 15 amino acids. The CDR3 nucleotides are TGTGCCACCAGCAGAGAGAACAGGGGGCTTGATGAGCAGTACTTC. This translates into CATSRENRGLDEQYF. The variable domain in full, with the rest retrieved from reference TRBV15 and TRBJ2-7, is DAMVIQNPRYQVTQFGKPVTLSCSQTLNHNVMYWYQQKSSQAPKLLFHYYDKDFNNEADTPDNFQSRRPNTSFCFLDIRSPGLGDTAMYLCATSRENRGLDEQYFGPGTRLTVT.

The CDR3 DNA follows: TGTGCCAGCAGCCAAAGATGGGGCGAGACCGGGGAGCTGTTTTTT. This codes for CASSQRWGETGELFF. The chain joins TRBV3-1 (or the pseudogene TRBV3-2) to TRBJ2-2, with a weak D call TRBD1 (5 bases). The CDR3 is 15 residues long. Germline values: CDR1 LGHDT, CDR2 YNNKEL (reference sequence). V lost 2 bases and J lost 5, with 12 bases in between.

The chain joins TRBV2 to TRBJ2-3; TRBD2 aligns across 10 bases. The V gene's germline CDR1 is SNHLY and CDR2 FYNNEI. This CDR3 has 13 residues. Germline trimming cut 9 bases from V and 11 bases from J; bases unmatched to any gene: 11. CDR3 nucleotide sequence: TGTGCCAGACGGGAGACTAGCGGGCAAAAGCAGTATTTT. This codes for CARRETSGQKQYF.

V usage is TRBV6-5 and J usage is TRBJ1-4; TRBD1 matches 10 bases. The V gene's germline CDR1 is MNHEY and CDR2 SVGAGI. The trim removed 8 bases at V and 8 bases at J, leaving 11 bases unmatched. The CDR3 has 15 residues. The CDR3 DNA reads as TGTGCCAGCGGTCCCAGACAGGGGGCTGGCGAAAAACTGTTTTTT. Amino acid sequence: CASGPRQGAGEKLFF.

CDR3 amino acids: CASSFAQANTEAFF. The CDR3 region has the DNA TGTGCCAGCAGTTTCGCACAGGCGAACACTGAAGCTTTCTTT. The chain links TRBV27 to TRBJ1-1; possible D gene TRBD1, 5 bases. Germline assignment: CDR1 MNHEY and CDR2 SMNVEV (reference sequence). CDR3 length equals 14 residues. The V gene lost 3 bases and the J gene lost 1 base, with 9 bases spanning the gap.

The rearrangement uses TRBV20-1 and TRBJ2-3; tentative D call: TRBD1 (7 bases). The CDR3 contains 15 residues. V lost 3 bases and J lost 2, with 15 bases in between. In germline, CDR1 is DFQATT, CDR2 SNEGSKA (reference sequence). The CDR3 region is CSASRGRGITDTQYF. In DNA, the CDR3 is TGCAGTGCTAGTAGGGGGCGGGGAATCACAGATACGCAGTATTTT.

This clone was observed a single time. The chain is built from TRBV27 and TRBJ1-5; a weak D match, TRBD1 (5 bases). Trimming stripped 4 bases from V and 6 bases from J, with 7 bases between. This CDR3 has 12 amino acids. Per the germline V gene, CDR1 is MNHEY and CDR2 is SMNVEV (reference sequence). The CDR3 coding sequence is TGTGCCAGCAGTTCCGACAGTCAGCCCCAGCATTTT. Its translation is CASSSDSQPQHF.

The V gene is TRBV6-5, the J gene TRBJ2-7; TRBD1 might be the D (6 bases). The CDR3 is 14 amino acids. V gave up 6 bases and J gave up 0 bases, with 12 bases separating them. Germline V lookup: CDR1 MNHEY, CDR2 SVGAGI. The CDR3 is CASSGQFPSYEQYF. Written as DNA, the CDR3 is TGTGCCAGCAGCGGACAGTTTCCCTCCTACGAGCAGTACTTC.

The genes are TRBV11-2 and TRBJ2-2; 7 bases are a match to TRBD2. Trimming cost V 2 bases and J 5 bases; bases outside gene matches: 8. CDR3 length: 16 residues. Germline-derived CDR1 and CDR2 are SGHAT and FQNNGV. CDR3 bases: TGTGCCAGCAGCTTAAGATTTCCGGGACTAACCGGGGAGCTGTTTTTT. Amino acids: CASSLRFPGLTGELFF. Looking up the rest from reference TRBV11-2 and TRBJ2-2 gives the full variable domain: EAGVAQSPRYKIIEKRQSVAFWCNPISGHATLYWYQQILGQGPKLLIQFQNNGVVDDSQLPKDRFSAERLKGVDSTLKIQPAKLEDSAVYLCASSLRFPGLTGELFFGEGSRLTVL.

This clone was found a few times. The sample has other DNA sequences that encode this CDR3 too. This chain joins TRBV18 and TRBJ1-2, with 8 bases that match TRBD1. The CDR3 runs 15 residues. After removal of 3 bases from V and 3 bases from J, the junction contained 6 bases not matched to a gene. Germline CDR1 reads KGHSH; CDR2 reads LQKENI. The CDR3 loop is CASSPGTGGDYGYTF. CDR3 DNA: TGTGCCAGCTCACCGGGGACAGGTGGGGACTATGGCTACACCTTC.

V usage is TRBV5-1 and J usage is TRBJ2-2; D remains unclear. The CDR3 contains 15 residues. The V and J ends lost 0 bases and 2 bases respectively, with 8 bases between them. Germline CDR1 is SGHRS and CDR2 is YFSETQ. The DNA for the CDR3 is TGCGCCAGCAGCTTGGACAGACCAAACACCGGGGAGCTGTTTTTT. It is translated as CASSLDRPNTGELFF.

The chain links TRBV3-1 (or the pseudogene TRBV3-2) to TRBJ1-4; TRBD1 is a possible D gene (6 bases). Trimming removed 1 base at V and 5 bases at J, with 17 bases between. The CDR3 is 17 residues long. In germline, CDR1 is LGHDT, CDR2 YNNKEL (reference sequence). The DNA for the CDR3 is TGTGCCAGCAGCCAAGTTAACAGGGTGGGCGTAAATGAAAAACTGTTTTTT. Its translation is CASSQVNRVGVNEKLFF.

This clone was seen once. This chain joins TRBV28 and TRBJ1-4, with TRBD1 identical over 7 bases. After removal of 5 bases from V and 5 bases from J, the junction contained 5 bases not matched to a gene. CDR3 size: 14 residues. CDR1 and CDR2 from the germline V gene are MDHEN and SYDVKM. The DNA for the CDR3 is TGTGCCAGCAGTATGACAGGGTTAAATGAAAAACTGTTTTTT. Residues: CASSMTGLNEKLFF.

The chain carries TRBV27 and TRBJ2-7, with D possibly TRBD1 on 6 matching bases. The V end was cut by 3 bases, the J end by 3 bases, with 15 bases between. The CDR3 loop spans 15 amino acids. CDR1 is MNHEY and CDR2 is SMNVEV in the germline V gene (reference sequence). DNA for the CDR3: TGTGCCAGCAGTTTGACCTCGACAGGCTACTACGAGCAGTACTTC. It yields the protein CASSLTSTGYYEQYF.

The gene calls are TRBV5-6 and TRBJ2-1; 9 bases align to TRBD2. This CDR3 is 14 amino acids long. Germline V lookup: CDR1 SGHDT, CDR2 YYEEEE. Trimming removed 2 bases from V and 5 bases from J; junction bases left unmatched: 2. CDR3 sequence: CASSLAGGNNEQFF. CDR3 sequence (DNA): TGTGCCAGCAGCTTAGCGGGAGGCAACAATGAGCAGTTCTTC.

This chain uses TRBV27 with TRBJ1-2; D uncertain. V was cut by 0 bases and J by 0 bases, with 8 bases left in between. Germline assignment: CDR1 MNHEY and CDR2 SMNVEV (reference sequence). The CDR3 length is 15 residues. The CDR3: CASSLSRDSNYGYTF. CDR3 DNA sequence: TGTGCCAGCAGTTTATCGCGGGATTCTAACTATGGCTACACCTTC.

This clone showed up just a few times. The chain links TRBV4-1 to TRBJ1-4; 10 nucleotides line up with TRBD1. The trim removed 5 bases at V and 6 bases at J, leaving 6 bases unmatched. Germline V gives CDR1 MGHRA, CDR2 YSYEKL. This CDR3 comprises 15 residues. CDR3 nucleotide sequence: TGCGCCAGCAGCACAGGGGGACAGGGGTATGAAAAACTGTTTTTT. This codes for CASSTGGQGYEKLFF.

This clone was seen only a few times. This chain joins TRBV7-9 and TRBJ1-2; D unclear. Deletions cut 1 base from V and 1 base from J, with 10 bases between. This CDR3 has 15 amino acids. Germline values: CDR1 SEHNR, CDR2 FQNEAQ (reference sequence). The CDR3 region is CASSLGLALNYGYTF. The CDR3 DNA sequence: TGTGCCAGCAGCTTAGGGTTAGCTCTTAACTATGGCTACACCTTC. Together with reference TRBV7-9 and TRBJ1-2, the CDR3 gives the full variable domain: DTGVSQNPRHKITKRGQNVTFRCDPISEHNRLYWYRQTLGQGPEFLTYFQNEAQLEKSRLLSDRFSAERPKGSFSTLEIQRTEQGDSAMYLCASSLGLALNYGYTFGSGTRLTVV.

The chain employs TRBV6-5 and TRBJ2-7, with 12 bases identical to TRBD2. Germline-derived CDR1 and CDR2 are MNHEY and SVGAGI. Unmatched junction bases numbered 8, after V lost 5 bases and J lost 6 bases. The length of the CDR3 is 15 residues. CDR3 residues: CASSLGLAGSAEQYF. CDR3 sequence (DNA): TGTGCCAGCAGTCTCGGACTAGCGGGGTCCGCCGAGCAGTACTTC.

The CDR3 DNA reads as TGTGCCAGCAGCTTGGAGACAGGGGGCATCAATGAGCAGTTCTTC. Its translation is CASSLETGGINEQFF. The V gene is TRBV5-4, the J gene TRBJ2-1; 10 bases line up with TRBD1. Germline V lookup: CDR1 SGHNT, CDR2 YYREEE (reference sequence). The CDR3 consists of 15 residues. After removal of 0 bases from V and 6 bases from J, the junction contained 3 bases not matched to a gene.

The genes are TRBV27 and TRBJ1-2; possible D gene TRBD1, 5 bases. CDR1 is MNHEY and CDR2 is SMNVEV in the germline V gene (reference sequence). Between the trimmed V and J ends, which lost 6 bases and 8 bases, there was a span of 19 bases. The CDR3 covers 14 residues. The CDR3 reads CASSFAGGARGYTF. Written as DNA, the CDR3 is TGTGCCAGCAGCTTCGCGGGAGGGGCTAGGGGCTACACCTTC.

As DNA, the CDR3 is TGTGCCAGCAGCACGGGGGGTCTTTTCTCGGATACGCAGTATTTT. Translating gives CASSTGGLFSDTQYF. The chain joins TRBV5-4 to TRBJ2-3; TRBD2 aligns across 7 bases. Per germline, CDR1 SGHNT and CDR2 YYREEE (reference sequence). V was clipped by 4 bases and J by 6 bases; unmatched bases: 11. There are 15 residues in the CDR3.

In its sample, this clone was seen a few times. V and J are TRBV15 and TRBJ1-2; D call uncertain. Germline V gives CDR1 LNHNV, CDR2 YYDKDF (reference sequence). CDR3 length: 14 amino acids. The germline V and J ends were trimmed by 0 bases and 8 bases, with 13 bases remaining between them. CDR3 amino acids: CATSRDTSSRGYTF. The CDR3 DNA reads as TGTGCCACCAGCAGAGATACCAGCTCGAGGGGCTACACCTTC. Filled out from reference TRBV15 and TRBJ1-2, the complete variable domain reads DAMVIQNPRYQVTQFGKPVTLSCSQTLNHNVMYWYQQKSSQAPKLLFHYYDKDFNNEADTPDNFQSRRPNTSFCFLDIRSPGLGDTAMYLCATSRDTSSRGYTFGSGTRLTVV.

This clone has a handful of counts. The chain recombines TRBV6-1 with TRBJ1-2; TRBD1 might be the D (6 bases). The V gene's germline CDR1 is MNHNS and CDR2 SASEGT. CDR3 length equals 16 residues. The ends were cut back, 2 bases at V and 4 bases at J, with 17 bases in the middle. The CDR3 here is CASSELTGGLFYGYTF. CDR3 bases: TGTGCCAGCAGTGAACTGACAGGCGGGCTCTTCTATGGCTACACCTTC.